These 32 T cell receptor beta chains share one sample of origin, sequenced in a study of T cell clones after liver transplantation. Generated by immunoSEQ multiplex PCR, the TCRdb table keeps only in-frame clones and is missing some. Among about 53,000 clones listed, less than 85% were seen once. This specimen consisted of CD4+ T cells from blood, obtained before liver transplant. All receptors come from a human donor who received a liver transplant.

The chain couples TRBV19 to TRBJ2-2, with TRBD1 matching over 7 bases. With 6 bases clipped from V and 3 bases from J, the junction kept 13 bases outside the gene matches. The CDR3 consists of 17 residues. CDR1 LNHDA and CDR2 SQIVND come from the germline V gene (reference sequence). The DNA of the CDR3 is TGTGCCAGTAGGGGGGATTTCGGGACAGTTTACACCGGGGAGCTGTTTTTT. Protein product: CASRGDFGTVYTGELFF.

The genes are TRBV19 and TRBJ2-2, with D possibly being TRBD2 (5 bases). The germline V gene encodes CDR1 LNHDA and CDR2 SQIVND (reference sequence). The CDR3 is 14 amino acids. V was trimmed by 3 bases and J by 4 bases, leaving 9 bases between them. The CDR3 spells CASSIPSRTGELFF. DNA of the CDR3: TGTGCCAGTAGTATCCCTAGCCGCACCGGGGAGCTGTTTTTT.

This clone is a singleton in its sample. The chain couples TRBV11-2 to TRBJ2-2, with D maybe TRBD1 (7 bases). The CDR3 runs 13 residues. The V and J ends lost 5 bases and 6 bases respectively, with 10 bases between them. Germline loops: CDR1 SGHAT, CDR2 FQNNGV. In DNA, the CDR3 is TGTGCCAGCAGCAGGAGGGGGCCCGGGGAGCTGTTTTTT. Encoded protein: CASSRRGPGELFF.

The chain links TRBV28 to TRBJ1-2; TRBD1 might be the D (5 bases). Trimming stripped 8 bases from V and 0 bases from J, with 22 bases between. CDR1 MDHEN and CDR2 SYDVKM come from the germline V gene. The CDR3 spans 17 residues. CDR3 DNA sequence: TGTGCCAGCTGGAGGGGCCCTGGACGTGGAACTAACTATGGCTACACCTTC. This encodes CASWRGPGRGTNYGYTF.

The chain recombines TRBV6-5 with TRBJ1-1, with 8 bases that match TRBD1. The V gene's germline CDR1 is MNHEY and CDR2 SVGAGI. V was pared by 6 bases and J by 2 bases, with 5 bases of the junction left unmatched. The CDR3 consists of 14 residues. CDR3 bases: TGTGCCAGCAGCTCAGGGGGCTATAACACTGAAGCTTTCTTT. Protein product: CASSSGGYNTEAFF.

The V and J genes are TRBV6-1 and TRBJ2-7; no definite D call. The V end lost 6 bases, the J end lost 3 bases, and 6 bases lay between the germline ends. The CDR3 length is 11 residues. Germline CDR1 reads MNHNS; CDR2 reads SASEGT. CDR3 loop: CASRLNYEQYF. CDR3 nucleotide sequence: TGTGCCAGCAGGCTAAACTACGAGCAGTACTTC.

The chain has TRBV5-1 and TRBJ2-3, with TRBD1 as a possible D gene (6 bases). The CDR3 is made up of 14 amino acids. Trimming stripped 4 bases from V and 0 bases from J, with 9 bases between. Germline values: CDR1 SGHRS, CDR2 YFSETQ. Written as DNA, the CDR3 is TGCGCCAGCAGCCCAGGACAGAGCACAGATACGCAGTATTTT. This codes for CASSPGQSTDTQYF. The complete variable domain, with remaining parts taken from reference TRBV5-1 and TRBJ2-3, reads KAGVTQTPRYLIKTRGQQVTLSCSPISGHRSVSWYQQTPGQGLQFLFEYFSETQRNKGNFPGRFSGRQFSNSRSEMNVSTLELGDSALYLCASSPGQSTDTQYFGPGTRLTVL.

The chain couples TRBV4-1 to TRBJ2-1; 8 bases are shared with TRBD2. In germline, CDR1 is MGHRA, CDR2 YSYEKL. The CDR3 is 15 amino acids. V gave up 4 bases and J gave up 6 bases; unmatched junction bases: 8. In nucleotides, the CDR3 is TGCGCCAGCAGCCCCGGGACTAGGAATGGCAATGAGCAGTTCTTC. Its translation is CASSPGTRNGNEQFF.

The genes are TRBV19 and TRBJ2-1, with D possibly TRBD2 on 7 matching bases. The ends were cut back, 8 bases at V and 2 bases at J, with 13 bases in the middle. Germline CDR1 and CDR2: LNHDA and SQIVND (reference sequence). The CDR3 extends over 14 amino acids. The CDR3 DNA is TGTGCCAGTCCAAGAGGGGGGGCCTACAATGAGCAGTTCTTC. Its translation: CASPRGGAYNEQFF. Looking up the rest from reference TRBV19 and TRBJ2-1 gives the full variable domain: DGGITQSPKYLFRKEGQNVTLSCEQNLNHDAMYWYRQDPGQGLRLIYYSQIVNDFQKGDIAEGYSVSREKKESFPLTVTSAQKNPTAFYLCASPRGGAYNEQFFGPGTRLTVL.

This clone turned up a few times. This chain joins TRBV5-6 and TRBJ1-6; the D gene is possibly TRBD1 (6 bases). The CDR3 covers 15 residues. V lost 4 bases and J lost 13, with 21 bases in between. The germline V gene has CDR1 SGHDT and CDR2 YYEEEE. CDR3 DNA: TGTGCCAGCAGCCATGGACAGCCCCCCAGATACCCCCTCCACTTT. Protein: CASSHGQPPRYPLHF.

The V and J genes are TRBV5-1 and TRBJ1-1, with TRBD1 identical over 10 bases. The V gene's germline CDR1 is SGHRS and CDR2 YFSETQ. This CDR3 spans 15 amino acids. Germline trimming cut 2 bases from V and 6 bases from J; bases unmatched to any gene: 7. CDR3 protein: CASSLPGQGIAEAFF. The CDR3, as DNA: TGCGCCAGCAGCTTACCGGGACAGGGGATCGCTGAAGCTTTCTTT.

This chain links TRBV7-2 with TRBJ2-3, with 10 bases matching TRBD1. Germline loops: CDR1 SGHTA, CDR2 FQGNSA. The CDR3 length is 15 residues. V dropped 5 bases and J dropped 4; count of bases not matched to a gene: 6. CDR3 residues: CASSIIGQGADTQYF. The CDR3 DNA reads TGTGCCAGCAGCATAATCGGACAGGGGGCAGATACGCAGTATTTT.

The chain joins TRBV27 to TRBJ1-5; weak D call: TRBD1 (5 bases). The germline CDR1 and CDR2 sequences are MNHEY and SMNVEV (reference sequence). V was pared by 2 bases and J by 6 bases, with 17 bases between. The length of the CDR3 is 16 residues. CDR3 sequence reads: CASSLGGSFSAQPQHF. The CDR3 nucleotides read TGTGCCAGCAGTTTAGGGGGATCTTTTTCGGCTCAGCCCCAGCATTTT.

The CDR3 loop reads CASSPSDGYYGYTF. DNA for the CDR3: TGTGCCAGCAGTCCCTCGGACGGATACTATGGCTACACCTTC. The chain combines TRBV6-6 with TRBJ1-2; no reliable D call. Germline V gene sequence: CDR1 MNHNY, CDR2 SVGAGI (reference sequence). Trimming removed 5 bases at V and 3 bases at J, with 13 bases between. There are 14 residues in the CDR3.

The V call is TRBV5-1, the J call TRBJ2-1, with TRBD1 matching 10 bases. V gave up 1 base and J gave up 4 bases; unmatched junction bases: 5. Germline lookup yields CDR1 SGHRS and CDR2 YFSETQ. The CDR3 covers 16 residues. The CDR3 protein is CASSLFGTGEYNEQFF. CDR3 coding DNA: TGCGCCAGCAGCTTGTTCGGGACAGGGGAATACAATGAGCAGTTCTTC.

The chain is built from TRBV7-6 and TRBJ2-2; D is tentatively TRBD1 or TRBD2 (5 bases each). Germline values: CDR1 SGHVS, CDR2 FNYEAQ. The germline V and J ends were trimmed by 6 bases and 4 bases, with 12 bases remaining between them. The CDR3 is 14 residues long. DNA for the CDR3: TGTGCCAGCAGGTTGGGGACGGGCACCGGGGAGCTGTTTTTT. Amino acid sequence: CASRLGTGTGELFF. The variable domain in full, completed from reference TRBV7-6 and TRBJ2-2, reads GAGVSQSPRYKVTKRGQDVALRCDPISGHVSLYWYRQALGQGPEFLTYFNYEAQQDKSGLPNDRFSAERPEGSISTLTIQRTEQRDSAMYRCASRLGTGTGELFFGEGSRLTVL.

The chain is built from TRBV4-1 and TRBJ2-5; D tentatively fits TRBD1 or TRBD2 (6 bases each). V lost 3 bases, J lost 5 bases, and 13 bases lay in between. The length of the CDR3 is 14 residues. Germline V gene lookup returns CDR1 MGHRA and CDR2 YSYEKL. The CDR3 is CASSQGRGPETQYF. DNA for the CDR3: TGCGCCAGCAGCCAGGGTCGGGGGCCGGAGACCCAGTACTTC.

The rearrangement joins TRBV5-1 to TRBJ1-4; no definite D call. The CDR3 consists of 15 residues. Deletions cut 4 bases from V and 7 bases from J, with 17 bases between. Per the germline V gene, CDR1 is SGHRS and CDR2 is YFSETQ. The DNA for the CDR3 is TGCGCCAGCAGCCCTAGTTCCGGAGGCGGTGAAAAACTGTTTTTT. Translation: CASSPSSGGGEKLFF.

The chain employs TRBV6-5 and TRBJ1-5; D is ambiguous. Germline V gene sequence: CDR1 MNHEY, CDR2 SVGAGI. CDR3 length: 12 amino acids. V shed 6 bases and J shed 3 bases, with 6 bases lying between them. CDR3 in DNA: TGTGCCAGCAGCCGGGACAATCAGCCCCAGCATTTT. It is translated as CASSRDNQPQHF.

The chain employs TRBV11-1 and TRBJ1-1; 7 bases map to TRBD1. CDR1 SGHAT and CDR2 FQDESV come from the germline V gene (reference sequence). This CDR3 contains 14 residues. With 5 bases clipped from V and 0 bases from J, the junction kept 3 bases outside the gene matches. The CDR3 DNA sequence: TGTGCCAGCAGCAACGACAGGGTGAACACTGAAGCTTTCTTT. Translated: CASSNDRVNTEAFF.

V gene TRBV19 combines with J gene TRBJ2-3; D is ambiguous. Germline values: CDR1 LNHDA, CDR2 SQIVND (reference sequence). Trimming took off 10 bases at V and 7 bases at J, with 18 bases between the two ends. The length of the CDR3 is 13 residues. The CDR3, as DNA: TGTGCCACCAGAGACTTCCGGACCCATACGCAGTATTTT. As protein: CATRDFRTHTQYF.

This chain connects TRBV4-3 to TRBJ1-1; D is undetermined. Per germline, CDR1 LGHNA and CDR2 YSLEER. This CDR3 has 14 amino acids. With 0 bases removed from V and 1 base from J, the gap between germline ends came to 6 bases. CDR3 region: CASSQEIANTEAFF. The CDR3 DNA follows: TGCGCCAGCAGCCAAGAAATTGCGAACACTGAAGCTTTCTTT.

The rearrangement uses TRBV5-1 and TRBJ1-4; D gene uncertain. Trimming cost V 6 bases and J 4 bases, with 13 bases left between them. The CDR3 totals 14 residues. CDR1 and CDR2 (germline): SGHRS, YFSETQ. The CDR3 region is CASNRGSNNEKLFF. Written as DNA, the CDR3 is TGCGCCAGCAACCGGGGATCGAATAATGAAAAACTGTTTTTT.

A single count supports this clone. The chain combines TRBV7-3 with TRBJ1-1; 7 bases are shared with TRBD1. The CDR3 has 15 residues. Germline CDR1 and CDR2: SGHTA and FQGTGA. V trimming: 2 bases; J trimming: 5 bases; junction bases outside the gene matches: 8. The CDR3 loop reads CASSLRDREWTEAFF. As DNA, the CDR3 is TGTGCCAGCAGCTTACGAGACAGGGAGTGGACTGAAGCTTTCTTT.

V and J are TRBV29-1 and TRBJ1-3; 8 bases match TRBD1. V trimming: 7 bases; J trimming: 0 bases; junction bases outside the gene matches: 5. Per the germline V gene, CDR1 is SQVTM and CDR2 is ANQGSEA. The CDR3 consists of 14 residues. The CDR3 sequence is CSAGDRSSGNTIYF. The CDR3 DNA reads TGCAGCGCCGGGGACAGGTCCTCTGGAAACACCATATATTTT.

The J gene is TRBJ2-7, the V gene TRBV7-9; D possibly corresponds to TRBD2 (5 bases). V lost 9 bases and J lost 5, with 26 bases in between. Germline V CDR1 and CDR2: SEHNR, FQNEAQ (reference sequence). This CDR3 contains 16 residues. CDR3 sequence: CASPFPRDLSEDEQYF. In nucleotides, the CDR3 is TGTGCCAGTCCGTTCCCACGGGATTTGTCCGAGGACGAGCAGTACTTC.

The chain links TRBV6-5 to TRBJ2-2, with TRBD2 matching 9 bases. Trimming took 0 bases from V and 3 from J; bases not matched to a gene: 2. This CDR3 comprises 16 residues. CDR1 MNHEY and CDR2 SVGAGI come from the germline V gene. The CDR3 is CASSYSPSGDTGELFF. The CDR3 DNA is TGTGCCAGCAGTTACTCACCTAGCGGGGACACCGGGGAGCTGTTTTTT.

The rearrangement links TRBV29-1 to TRBJ2-2; D is ambiguous. The CDR3 totals 13 residues. Deletions cut 3 bases from V and 3 bases from J, with 8 bases between. Germline assignment: CDR1 SQVTM and CDR2 ANQGSEA. The chain's CDR3 is CSVDKGYTGELFF. In nucleotides, the CDR3 is TGCAGCGTTGATAAGGGATACACCGGGGAGCTGTTTTTT.

CDR3 coding DNA: TGTGCCAGCTCACCCGCAAAACAGGGGAACACCGGGGAGCTGTTTTTT. It specifies CASSPAKQGNTGELFF. The chain carries TRBV18 and TRBJ2-2; TRBD1 might be the D (6 bases). The V gene lost 3 bases and the J gene lost 1 base, with 12 bases spanning the gap. This CDR3 has 16 amino acids. CDR1 and CDR2 from the germline V gene are KGHSH and LQKENI.

The chain links TRBV6-4 to TRBJ2-7; perhaps D is TRBD1 or TRBD2 (6 bases each). The germline V gene has CDR1 MRHNA and CDR2 SNTAGT. V lost 5 bases to trimming and J lost 6 bases, with 14 bases between them. This CDR3 comprises 13 residues. CDR3 residues: CASSFYEGGEQYF. The CDR3, as DNA: TGTGCCAGCAGTTTCTACGAGGGGGGCGAGCAGTACTTC.

V and J are TRBV28 and TRBJ1-1; maybe TRBD1 (5 bases). Trimming pared 3 bases from V and 0 bases from J, leaving 8 bases between. This CDR3 has 14 residues. Germline lookup yields CDR1 MDHEN and CDR2 SYDVKM. CDR3 sequence: CASSFWGLNTEAFF. The CDR3 DNA follows: TGTGCCAGCAGTTTCTGGGGCCTGAACACTGAAGCTTTCTTT. The whole variable domain, filled in from reference TRBV28 and TRBJ1-1, reads DVKVTQSSRYLVKRTGEKVFLECVQDMDHENMFWYRQDPGLGLRLIYFSYDVKMKEKGDIPEGYSVSREKKERFSLILESASTNQTSMYLCASSFWGLNTEAFFGQGTRLTVV.

The V gene is TRBV7-2, the J gene TRBJ1-5; D not resolved. Between the trimmed V and J ends, which lost 5 bases and 7 bases, there was a span of 6 bases. The CDR3 length is 11 residues. Germline lookup yields CDR1 SGHTA and CDR2 FQGNSA. CDR3 in amino acids: CASSPAQPQHF. CDR3 bases: TGTGCCAGCAGCCCCGCCCAGCCCCAGCATTTT.